A single sample gave rise to the 24 T cell receptor beta chains below, sequenced in a study. TCRdb recomputed calls from the RT-PCR reads with MiXCR, one row per CDR3 protein. Of about 700,000 distinct CDR3 sequences in the sample, 11% to 15% were seen once. The material sequenced was memory CD4+ T cells from blood. The receptor source for this set is a female donor in good health, serving as a healthy control.

This clonotype occurred a few times. The J gene is TRBJ2-7, the V gene TRBV25-1; D uncertain. CDR1 MGHDK and CDR2 SYGVNS come from the germline V gene. Between the trimmed V and J ends, which lost 5 bases and 2 bases, there was a span of 10 bases. The CDR3 covers 13 residues. The CDR3 coding sequence is TGTGCCAGCAGTACCCCGGCCACCTACGAGCAGTACTTC. This translates into CASSTPATYEQYF.

This clonotype came up a few times. V usage is TRBV5-6 and J usage is TRBJ1-5; TRBD1 agrees at 9 bases. The CDR3 contains 14 residues. The trim removed 4 bases at V and 7 bases at J, leaving 6 bases unmatched. Germline CDR1 SGHDT, CDR2 YYEEEE. Written as DNA, the CDR3 is TGTGCCAGCAGCCAACAGGGACAGGGCCAGCCCCAGCATTTT. Translation: CASSQQGQGQPQHF.

This chain uses TRBV7-8 with TRBJ2-3, with 10 positions matching TRBD2. Germline values: CDR1 SGHVS, CDR2 FQNEAQ. The CDR3 sequence is 16 residues long. V dropped 5 bases and J dropped 0; count of bases not matched to a gene: 5. The CDR3 DNA follows: TGTGCCAGCAGCACAGGACTAGCGGCTAGCACAGATACGCAGTATTTT. This sequence encodes CASSTGLAASTDTQYF.

The chain links TRBV7-9 to TRBJ1-6; D is undetermined. The CDR3 runs to 13 residues. V gave up 2 bases and J gave up 8 bases, with 7 bases separating them. Per germline, CDR1 SEHNR and CDR2 FQNEAQ (reference sequence). CDR3 sequence (DNA): TGTGCCAGCAGCTTACAGCAAGATTCACCCCTCCACTTT. It encodes CASSLQQDSPLHF. Full variable domain (outside the CDR3, taken from reference TRBV7-9 and TRBJ1-6): DTGVSQNPRHKITKRGQNVTFRCDPISEHNRLYWYRQTLGQGPEFLTYFQNEAQLEKSRLLSDRFSAERPKGSFSTLEIQRTEQGDSAMYLCASSLQQDSPLHFGNGTRLTVT.

The chain has TRBV19 and TRBJ1-5; D is ambiguous. Germline assignment: CDR1 LNHDA and CDR2 SQIVND (reference sequence). The CDR3 covers 15 residues. V was trimmed by 4 bases and J by 1 base, leaving 11 bases between them. The CDR3 region is CASSTGGSSNQPQHF. In DNA form, the CDR3 reads TGTGCCAGTAGTACGGGAGGCAGCAGCAATCAGCCCCAGCATTTT. The full variable domain, rest sourced from reference TRBV19 and TRBJ1-5, is DGGITQSPKYLFRKEGQNVTLSCEQNLNHDAMYWYRQDPGQGLRLIYYSQIVNDFQKGDIAEGYSVSREKKESFPLTVTSAQKNPTAFYLCASSTGGSSNQPQHFGDGTRLSIL.

This clonotype was observed at least ten times. The chain has TRBV7-2 and TRBJ1-2; D remains ambiguous. V gave up 5 bases and J gave up 2 bases, with 12 bases separating them. The CDR3 is 14 amino acids. Germline V gives CDR1 SGHTA, CDR2 FQGNSA. The CDR3 DNA follows: TGTGCCAGCAGCACCCCTGCAATGAACTATGGCTACACCTTC. It encodes CASSTPAMNYGYTF.

The sample holds many counts of this clonotype. J is TRBJ2-7 and V is TRBV4-2; maybe TRBD2 (5 bases). The germline V and J ends were trimmed by 3 bases and 5 bases, with 17 bases remaining between them. The CDR3 extends over 15 amino acids. Germline CDR1 is LGHNA and CDR2 is YNFKEQ. CDR3 in DNA: TGTGCCAGCAGCCAGGGCTTACTAGACGCGGACGAGCAGTACTTC. Its protein product is CASSQGLLDADEQYF.

The genes are TRBV27 and TRBJ1-2; 8 bases match TRBD1. Germline CDR1 is MNHEY and CDR2 is SMNVEV (reference sequence). V lost 3 bases to trimming and J lost 8 bases; unmatched junction nucleotides: 8. CDR3 length: 14 residues. CDR3 DNA sequence: TGTGCCAGCAGTTTCGCGGACAGGGTAGGGGGCTACACCTTC. Translation: CASSFADRVGGYTF.

The chain couples TRBV12-3 or TRBV12-4 to TRBJ1-6; D may be TRBD1 (6 bases). V was cut by 1 base and J by 6 bases, with 10 bases left in between. The CDR3 length is 15 residues. CDR3 sequence reads: CASSLDRAINSPLHF. CDR3 coding DNA: TGTGCCAGCAGTTTAGACAGGGCTATTAATTCACCCCTCCACTTT.

A few counts support this clonotype. This chain links TRBV20-1 with TRBJ2-7; 7 bases are a match to TRBD2. Germline V gene data show CDR1 as DFQATT and CDR2 as SNEGSKA (reference sequence). V was pared by 2 bases and J by 5 bases, with 12 bases of the junction left unmatched. The CDR3 runs to 15 residues. The CDR3 here is CSARSPTSNLHEQYF. The CDR3 nucleotides read TGCAGTGCTAGATCACCGACTAGCAATCTCCACGAGCAGTACTTC.

This clonotype showed up just a few times. The J gene is TRBJ1-4, the V gene TRBV5-1, with D possibly TRBD1 on 6 matching bases. The V end was cut by 4 bases, the J end by 4 bases, with 14 bases between. Per germline, CDR1 SGHRS and CDR2 YFSETQ. The length of the CDR3 is 15 residues. CDR3 coding DNA: TGCGCCAGCAGCCTGGGGGCAGGAAGTAATGAAAAACTGTTTTTT. Protein product: CASSLGAGSNEKLFF.

The V and J genes are TRBV4-1 and TRBJ1-3; unclear D gene. Germline V gene data show CDR1 as MGHRA and CDR2 as YSYEKL. CDR3 length: 18 amino acids. Trimming shortened V by 4 bases and J by 0 bases, and 19 bases separated the two germline ends. The CDR3 spells CASSREGGGINSGNTIYF. The CDR3 DNA reads as TGCGCCAGCAGCCGGGAGGGCGGAGGAATCAACTCTGGAAACACCATATATTTT.

This clonotype was seen only a few times. V is TRBV6-5 and J is TRBJ2-6; D ambiguous. V lost 5 bases and J 0 bases, leaving 14 bases between the germline ends. CDR3 length: 17 residues. Germline V CDR1 and CDR2: MNHEY, SVGAGI. The CDR3 protein is CASSPTPPASGANVLTF. In DNA form, the CDR3 reads TGTGCCAGCAGTCCTACCCCCCCGGCCTCTGGGGCCAACGTCCTGACTTTC.

This clonotype was recorded a few times. The chain uses TRBV5-1 and TRBJ2-1; 16 nucleotides agree with TRBD2. V lost 4 bases, J lost 9 bases, and 10 bases stayed unmatched. Looked up from germline, CDR1 is SGHRS and CDR2 is YFSETQ. The CDR3 has 17 amino acids. CDR3 protein: CASSPNGTSGRAAEQFF. CDR3 in DNA: TGCGCCAGCAGCCCAAACGGGACTAGCGGGAGGGCCGCTGAGCAGTTCTTC.

V is TRBV5-1 and J is TRBJ1-6; D might be TRBD1 (5 bases). The CDR3 has 14 residues. The V end lost 3 bases, the J end lost 10 bases, and 14 bases lay between the germline ends. Germline lookup yields CDR1 SGHRS and CDR2 YFSETQ. Written as DNA, the CDR3 is TGCGCCAGCAGCTGGGACGGGTTGAGATCACCCCTCCACTTT. As protein: CASSWDGLRSPLHF.

Here the CDR3 DNA reads TGCAGTGCTAACACGGGACAGGGAGGGTACGGGCAAGAGACCCAGTACTTC. Amino acid sequence: CSANTGQGGYGQETQYF. The gene calls are TRBV20-1 and TRBJ2-5, with 9 bases aligning to TRBD1. This CDR3 spans 17 amino acids. Germline CDR1 DFQATT, CDR2 SNEGSKA (reference sequence). Trimming at V came to 4 bases and at J to 2 bases, leaving 14 bases not matched to a gene.

This clonotype was seen a few times. The V and J genes are TRBV5-6 and TRBJ2-7; TRBD1 matches at 9 bases. V dropped 4 bases and J dropped 5; count of bases not matched to a gene: 13. The CDR3 length is 16 residues. Germline values: CDR1 SGHDT, CDR2 YYEEEE. The CDR3 DNA sequence: TGTGCCAGCAGCCTACAGGGGGCCAAAGGATTGGACGAGCAGTACTTC. Protein sequence: CASSLQGAKGLDEQYF.

The sample holds a few counts of this clonotype. The chain carries TRBV6-2 or TRBV6-3 and TRBJ2-1, with D possibly being TRBD2 (6 bases). Germline assignment: CDR1 MNHEY and CDR2 SVGEGT. This CDR3 spans 13 amino acids. The V gene lost 10 bases and the J gene lost 8 bases, with 18 bases spanning the gap. CDR3 coding DNA: TGTGCCACGTTAACGGAGGGCCCGCATGAGCAGTTCTTC. It translates to CATLTEGPHEQFF.

This clonotype was observed a handful of times. The chain employs TRBV20-1 and TRBJ2-1, with a weak D call TRBD2 (5 bases). CDR1 DFQATT and CDR2 SNEGSKA come from the germline V gene (reference sequence). This CDR3 region has 15 residues. V was pared by 3 bases and J by 0 bases, with 12 bases between. The CDR3 nucleotides are TGCAGTGCTAGGACTGGACTTGACTCCTACAATGAGCAGTTCTTC. It specifies CSARTGLDSYNEQFF.

This clonotype has a handful of counts. The chain employs TRBV20-1 and TRBJ2-7; D not resolved. V dropped 0 bases and J dropped 7 bases, with 19 bases sitting between them. The germline CDR1 and CDR2 sequences are DFQATT and SNEGSKA (reference sequence). The CDR3 has 15 residues. As DNA, the CDR3 is TGCAGTGCTAGAGATCCGCGGACGGACGTGGGAGAGCAGTACTTC. It specifies CSARDPRTDVGEQYF.

A few counts support this clonotype. The chain has TRBV12-3 or TRBV12-4 and TRBJ1-3; D call uncertain. Trimming cost V 3 bases and J 2 bases, with 14 bases left between them. CDR3 length: 16 amino acids. The CDR3 sequence: CASSFFPLSAGNTIYF. In DNA, the CDR3 is TGTGCCAGCAGTTTCTTCCCTCTAAGTGCTGGAAACACCATATATTTT.

In this sample, this clonotype turned up a few times. The rearrangement joins TRBV18 to TRBJ2-7, with D unresolved. Trimming left V 2 bases short and J 1 base short, with 9 bases between. Per the germline V gene, CDR1 is KGHSH and CDR2 is LQKENI. This CDR3 comprises 14 residues. The CDR3 DNA follows: TGTGCCAGCTCACCAGAGTCCTTATCCTACGAGCAGTACTTC. This gives the protein CASSPESLSYEQYF.

This clonotype was recorded many times. The chain couples TRBV7-6 to TRBJ2-7, with unresolved D. Germline assignment: CDR1 SGHVS and CDR2 FNYEAQ. The V gene lost 5 bases and the J gene lost 7 bases, with 15 bases spanning the gap. The length of the CDR3 is 13 residues. For the CDR3, the DNA is TGTGCCAGCAGCAGACAAGAGGCCTTGGAGCAGTACTTC. Its protein product is CASSRQEALEQYF.

This clonotype has a handful of counts. This chain connects TRBV25-1 to TRBJ1-4; perhaps TRBD1 as D (5 bases). From germline, CDR1 is MGHDK and CDR2 SYGVNS. V lost 0 bases and J 7 bases, leaving 12 bases between the germline ends. The CDR3 extends over 15 amino acids. CDR3 protein: CASSEYGPGGEKLFF. DNA of the CDR3: TGTGCCAGCAGTGAATATGGGCCCGGGGGTGAAAAACTGTTTTTT.